The 23 T cell receptor beta chains below were found in one sample sequenced in a study of blood T cell repertoires in COVID-19. The table came from immunoSEQ multiplex PCR; TCRdb's copy has only in-frame clones and leaves some out. The sample consists of about 170,000 clones, about 80% of them appearing once. Sequenced material: peripheral blood. Every receptor here comes from a woman of 80 years or more with acute or convalescent COVID-19.

The chain links TRBV7-2 to TRBJ2-7, with 7 bases fitting TRBD1. This CDR3 comprises 15 residues. Germline CDR1 SGHTA, CDR2 FQGNSA. V dropped 1 base and J dropped 0; count of bases not matched to a gene: 3. CDR3 protein: CASSLEQGSSYEQYF. The DNA for the CDR3 is TGTGCCAGCAGCTTAGAACAGGGGAGCTCCTACGAGCAGTACTTC. The entire variable domain, with the rest obtained from reference TRBV7-2 and TRBJ2-7, is as follows: GAGVSQSPSNKVTEKGKDVELRCDPISGHTALYWYRQSLGQGLEFLIYFQGNSAPDKSGLPSDRFSAERTGGSVSTLTIQRTQQEDSAVYLCASSLEQGSSYEQYFGPGTRLTVT.

This chain uses TRBV6-2 or TRBV6-3 with TRBJ2-1; TRBD1 matches 7 bases. Germline V CDR1 and CDR2: MNHEY, SVGEGT. Trimming cost V 4 bases and J 10 bases; bases outside gene matches: 7. The CDR3 contains 13 residues. Here the CDR3 reads CASSSGQFNEQFF. As DNA, the CDR3 is TGTGCCAGCAGTTCGGGACAGTTCAACGAGCAGTTCTTC.

The V and J genes are TRBV6-1 and TRBJ2-7, with D possibly being TRBD1 (6 bases). V was pared by 0 bases and J by 4 bases, with 19 bases between. Germline loops: CDR1 MNHNS, CDR2 SASEGT. The CDR3 runs to 17 residues. CDR3 sequence reads: CASSEALSRGVGYEQYF. The DNA for the CDR3 is TGTGCCAGCAGTGAAGCGCTTTCCAGGGGCGTTGGGTACGAGCAGTACTTC.

The table lists this clone with a few counts. The chain uses TRBV19 and TRBJ1-5; D is unresolved. Germline-derived CDR1 and CDR2 are LNHDA and SQIVND (reference sequence). The V end lost 0 bases, the J end lost 15 bases, and 15 bases lay between the germline ends. The CDR3 is made up of 13 amino acids. This CDR3 is CASSIDLRGGRHF. The CDR3 DNA is TGTGCCAGTAGTATAGATCTGCGGGGAGGTCGGCATTTT.

This chain joins TRBV30 and TRBJ2-3; 12 bases match TRBD2. CDR1 and CDR2 (germline): GTSNPN, SVGIG (reference sequence). With V trimmed by 0 bases and J by 4 bases, 8 bases remained unmatched. This CDR3 spans 17 amino acids. The CDR3 sequence: CAWSVSGLAGWADTQYF. The CDR3 DNA is TGTGCCTGGAGTGTAAGTGGACTAGCGGGATGGGCAGATACGCAGTATTTT. Looking up the rest from reference TRBV30 and TRBJ2-3 gives the full variable domain: SQTIHQWPATLVQPVGSPLSLECTVEGTSNPNLYWYRQAAGRGLQLLFYSVGIGQISSEVPQNLSASRPQDRQFILSSKKLLLSDSGFYLCAWSVSGLAGWADTQYFGPGTRLTVL.

The chain is built from TRBV19 and TRBJ1-1; TRBD1 matches 7 bases. CDR1 LNHDA and CDR2 SQIVND come from the germline V gene (reference sequence). CDR3 length equals 19 residues. The V and J ends lost 6 bases and 2 bases, in that order; junction bases with no gene match: 21. CDR3 nucleotide sequence: TGTGCCAGTAGCCCCCACCGGGTTTGGGACAGCCTTAGAAACACTGAAGCTTTCTTT. As protein: CASSPHRVWDSLRNTEAFF. The full variable domain, its missing parts supplied by reference TRBV19 and TRBJ1-1, is DGGITQSPKYLFRKEGQNVTLSCEQNLNHDAMYWYRQDPGQGLRLIYYSQIVNDFQKGDIAEGYSVSREKKESFPLTVTSAQKNPTAFYLCASSPHRVWDSLRNTEAFFGQGTRLTVV.

This clone was counted only a few times. The chain recombines TRBV6-4 with TRBJ1-2; D uncertain. This CDR3 has 14 residues. Deletions cut 5 bases from V and 4 bases from J, with 14 bases between. Germline values: CDR1 MRHNA, CDR2 SNTAGT. The CDR3 coding sequence is TGTGCCAGCAGTCCGACATCTCCCTCCTATGGCTACACCTTC. Translation gives CASSPTSPSYGYTF.

V and J are TRBV25-1 and TRBJ1-2, with 9 bases matching TRBD1. The CDR3 consists of 13 residues. The V gene end was trimmed by 5 bases and the J gene end by 7 bases; junction bases not matched to a gene: 5. In germline, CDR1 is MGHDK, CDR2 SYGVNS. The CDR3 nucleotides read TGTGCCAGCAGTTCACAGGGGGCGGGTGGCTACACCTTC. Its translation is CASSSQGAGGYTF.

This clone was observed a handful of times. The chain couples TRBV18 to TRBJ2-2; TRBD1 aligns across 9 bases. Losses at the gene ends were 6 bases for V and 5 bases for J; bases not matched to a gene: 7. The germline V gene has CDR1 KGHSH and CDR2 LQKENI. CDR3 size: 15 residues. CDR3 sequence (DNA): TGTGCCAGCTCGCCCGGGACAGGGATGACCGGGGAGCTGTTTTTT. Its translation is CASSPGTGMTGELFF.

This clone was counted ten times or more. The CDR3 sequence: CASIGAGFYNSPLHF. The CDR3, as DNA: TGTGCCAGCATCGGTGCAGGGTTCTATAATTCACCCCTCCACTTT. The genes are TRBV7-9 and TRBJ1-6; a possible D gene is TRBD1 (5 bases). Germline V gene sequence: CDR1 SEHNR, CDR2 FQNEAQ (reference sequence). The CDR3 loop spans 15 amino acids. V was trimmed by 7 bases and J by 3 bases, leaving 13 bases between them.

This clone was seen just once. V and J are TRBV5-1 and TRBJ1-1; 9 bases are shared with TRBD1. V shed 3 bases and J 1 base; nucleotides not matched to a gene: 16. Germline loops: CDR1 SGHRS, CDR2 YFSETQ. CDR3 length equals 19 residues. The CDR3 loop reads CASSSARGQGNVRNTEAFF. CDR3 nucleotide sequence: TGCGCCAGCAGCTCGGCTAGGGGACAGGGAAATGTAAGGAACACTGAAGCTTTCTTT. Looking up the rest from reference TRBV5-1 and TRBJ1-1 gives the full variable domain: KAGVTQTPRYLIKTRGQQVTLSCSPISGHRSVSWYQQTPGQGLQFLFEYFSETQRNKGNFPGRFSGRQFSNSRSEMNVSTLELGDSALYLCASSSARGQGNVRNTEAFFGQGTRLTVV.

The rearrangement joins TRBV4-1 to TRBJ2-1; D might be TRBD1 (9 bases). CDR1 and CDR2 (germline): MGHRA, YSYEKL. The CDR3 contains 16 residues. The V and J ends lost 1 base and 5 bases respectively, with 15 bases between them. The chain's CDR3 is CASSQGGGTGHNEQFF. Written as DNA, the CDR3 is TGCGCCAGCAGCCAAGGCGGGGGGACAGGGCACAATGAGCAGTTCTTC.

V is TRBV2 and J is TRBJ2-3; maybe TRBD2 (5 bases). The V end lost 5 bases, the J end lost 0 bases, and 18 bases lay between the germline ends. CDR3 size: 17 residues. Germline values: CDR1 SNHLY, CDR2 FYNNEI. The CDR3 loop reads CASSKTPRTSSTDTQYF. The CDR3 coding sequence is TGTGCCAGCAGTAAAACACCTAGGACTTCTAGCACAGATACGCAGTATTTT.

V usage is TRBV18 and J usage is TRBJ1-2; 10 bases match TRBD1. The V and J ends lost 0 bases and 8 bases, in that order; junction bases with no gene match: 3. CDR3 length equals 14 residues. CDR1 KGHSH and CDR2 LQKENI come from the germline V gene. The CDR3 reads CASSPPGQGIGYTF. In nucleotides, the CDR3 is TGTGCCAGCTCACCACCGGGACAGGGGATAGGCTACACCTTC.

The chain has TRBV19 and TRBJ2-1; TRBD2 agrees at 9 bases. The CDR3 extends over 15 amino acids. V lost 7 bases, J lost 3 bases, and 7 bases stayed unmatched. Germline values: CDR1 LNHDA, CDR2 SQIVND (reference sequence). The CDR3 nucleotides are TGTGCCAGTACTGATCGCGGGAGGGACTACAATGAGCAGTTCTTC. Its translation: CASTDRGRDYNEQFF.

The genes are TRBV5-1 and TRBJ1-5, with TRBD1 matching 9 bases. This CDR3 is 15 amino acids long. From germline, CDR1 is SGHRS and CDR2 YFSETQ. J lost 2 bases, V lost 1 base, and 1 base had no gene match. The DNA for the CDR3 is TGCGCCAGCAGCTTGACAGGGGGCGGCAATCAGCCCCAGCATTTT. This encodes CASSLTGGGNQPQHF.

This chain connects TRBV19 to TRBJ1-1; a weak D match, TRBD1 (6 bases). Germline CDR1 is LNHDA and CDR2 is SQIVND (reference sequence). The CDR3 is 18 amino acids. Trimming removed 7 bases at V and 0 bases at J, with 24 bases between. The CDR3 region is CASTLGRGTPTMNTEAFF. The CDR3 region has the DNA TGTGCCAGTACCCTGGGGCGGGGGACACCGACCATGAACACTGAAGCTTTCTTT.

The J gene is TRBJ2-1, the V gene TRBV12-3 or TRBV12-4, with D possibly matching TRBD1 (6 bases). CDR3 length: 12 amino acids. The V and J ends lost 5 bases and 10 bases respectively, with 12 bases between them. For the CDR3, the DNA is TGTGCCAGCAGTCCCCCGAGGGGGGAGCAGTTCTTC. Protein product: CASSPPRGEQFF.

The CDR3 spells CASSDLTGANQPQHF. Here the CDR3 DNA reads TGTGCCAGCAGCGACCTGACAGGGGCTAATCAGCCCCAGCATTTT. V is TRBV6-2 or TRBV6-3 and J is TRBJ1-5, with 8 bases lining up with TRBD1. This CDR3 has 15 residues. V trimming: 6 bases; J trimming: 4 bases; junction bases outside the gene matches: 8. CDR1 and CDR2 from the germline V gene are MNHEY and SVGEGT.

This clone was picked up one time. The chain is built from TRBV6-2 or TRBV6-3 and TRBJ2-5; D call uncertain. With 8 bases removed from V and 4 bases from J, the gap between germline ends came to 14 bases. The CDR3 extends over 13 amino acids. Germline assignment: CDR1 MNHEY and CDR2 SVGEGT. CDR3 bases: TGTGCCAGCCGCCCCCCAGGCCTAGAGACCCAGTACTTC. It specifies CASRPPGLETQYF.

As to this clone: The sample holds other DNA sequences that translate to the same CDR3. The chain joins TRBV5-1 to TRBJ2-3, with 9 bases aligning to TRBD1. The V segment lost 4 bases and the J segment 0 bases; nucleotides outside the gene matches: 3. Germline CDR1 reads SGHRS; CDR2 reads YFSETQ. The CDR3 contains 15 residues. CDR3 loop: CASSLQGASTDTQYF. The DNA of the CDR3 is TGCGCCAGCAGCCTACAGGGGGCCAGCACAGATACGCAGTATTTT.

The chain joins TRBV4-3 to TRBJ2-2; TRBD2 is a possible D gene (6 bases). The CDR3 sequence is 16 residues long. The V end was cut by 2 bases, the J end by 5 bases, with 15 bases between. Germline lookup yields CDR1 LGHNA and CDR2 YSLEER. CDR3 nucleotides: TGCGCCAGCAGCCAACAAACGGGACTCCCGACCGGGGAGCTGTTTTTT. This sequence encodes CASSQQTGLPTGELFF.

The rearrangement joins TRBV2 to TRBJ2-5; tentatively, D is TRBD1 (6 bases). Germline V CDR1 and CDR2: SNHLY, FYNNEI. The CDR3 has 18 amino acids. Trimming took 1 base from V and 3 from J, leaving 21 bases between them. The CDR3 nucleotides read TGTGCCAGCAGTGAAGTGCGGAAGGGGGTTCGGAGGAAAGAGACCCAGTACTTC. Its translation: CASSEVRKGVRRKETQYF.